The clone carrying this T cell receptor (beta chain) was recorded at least ten times. To make TCR beta libraries, researchers used iRepertoire HTBI primers and Arm-PCR of CDR3 regions. Per the original data handling: Identification of gene segments yielded more than 60 TRBV and about 14 TRBJ across samples. TCRdb redid the calling of the multiplex PCR reads with MiXCR, one entry per CDR3 protein. The V and J calls were determined by TCRdb, not by the authors. The sample lists fewer than 650,000 distinct CDR3 sequences; roughly 16% were seen once. Trimming cost V 8 bases and J 3 bases, with 17 bases left between them. The germline CDR1 and CDR2 sequences are GTSNPN and SVGIG (reference sequence). This CDR3 spans 13 amino acids. This entry is derived from a study of regulatory T cells in long-lasting Graves disease. Time point in this sample: newly diagnosed GD, antithyroid drugs for less than 3 months. PBMC-derived RNA was used for the TCR library.

The same data also contributed to another study, on T cells in Graves' hyperthyroidism and ophthalmopathy. From that paper: Any patient presenting with uncontrolled infection, other autoimmune disease, pregnancy or lactation was left out.

This chain joins TRBV30 and TRBJ2-7; possible D gene TRBD2, 5 bases. The specimen was peripheral blood mononuclear cells (PBMCs), collected at new diagnosis, from a patient treated with antithyroid drugs. This sequence was found in a man younger than 35 with Graves disease. The CDR3 region has the DNA TGTGCCGACCCCCTAGGACTGAGCTACGAGCAGTACTTC. Translated: CADPLGLSYEQYF.